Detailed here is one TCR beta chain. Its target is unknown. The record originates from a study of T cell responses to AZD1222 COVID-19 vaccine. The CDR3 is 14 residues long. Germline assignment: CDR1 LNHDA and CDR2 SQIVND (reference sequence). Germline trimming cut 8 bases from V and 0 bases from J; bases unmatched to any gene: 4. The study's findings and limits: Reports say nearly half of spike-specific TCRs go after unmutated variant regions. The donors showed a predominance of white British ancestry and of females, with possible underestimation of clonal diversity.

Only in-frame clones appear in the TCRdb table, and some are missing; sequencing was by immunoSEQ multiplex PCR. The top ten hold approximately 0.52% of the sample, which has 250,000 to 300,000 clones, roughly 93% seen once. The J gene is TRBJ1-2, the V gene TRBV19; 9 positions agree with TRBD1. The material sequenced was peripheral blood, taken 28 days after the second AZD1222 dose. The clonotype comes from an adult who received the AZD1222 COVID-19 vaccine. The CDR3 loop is CASWTGETNYGYTF. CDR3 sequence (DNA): TGTGCCAGTTGGACAGGGGAAACTAACTATGGCTACACCTTC. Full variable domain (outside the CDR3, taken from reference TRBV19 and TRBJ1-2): DGGITQSPKYLFRKEGQNVTLSCEQNLNHDAMYWYRQDPGQGLRLIYYSQIVNDFQKGDIAEGYSVSREKKESFPLTVTSAQKNPTAFYLCASWTGETNYGYTFGSGTRLTVV.